The 6 T cell receptor beta chains given below trace back to one sample, sequenced in a study of cytomegalovirus exposure and HLA in healthy donors. It was with 60 Vbeta and 13 Jbeta primers that the PCR ran. Sequencing used immunoSEQ multiplex PCR; TCRdb keeps in-frame clones, though not all of them. This repertoire shows tens of thousands of clones, 75% to 85% found once; its top ten account for roughly 3%. The sample consisted of PBMCs. The receptors stem from a man aged 45-65 years in good health and CMV-seropositive.

This clone was picked up a small number of times. The rearrangement links TRBV2 to TRBJ1-5, with D possibly being TRBD1 (5 bases). Germline CDR1 and CDR2: SNHLY and FYNNEI. The CDR3 extends over 12 amino acids. The ends were cut back, 5 bases at V and 4 bases at J, with 6 bases in the middle. DNA for the CDR3: TGTGCCAGCAGTTCAGGGAATCAGCCCCAGCATTTT. Its translation is CASSSGNQPQHF.

The CDR3 DNA reads as TGTGCCAGCTCACTAGAGTCCCGAGGGAGAGGATACGAGCAGTACTTC. It encodes CASSLESRGRGYEQYF. The chain recombines TRBV18 with TRBJ2-5, with D tentatively TRBD2 (5 bases). The J call may be wrong; the DNA end is better matched by TRBJ2-7. Germline V gives CDR1 KGHSH, CDR2 LQKENI. The CDR3 consists of 16 residues.

Written as DNA, the CDR3 is TGTGCCAGCAGCTTAGTGGCGGCCGCTGAAAAACTGTTTTTT. Its translation: CASSLVAAAEKLFF. The genes are TRBV7-9 and TRBJ1-4; D gene ambiguous. This CDR3 comprises 14 residues. V lost 1 base and J 7 bases, leaving 10 bases between the germline ends. Germline lookup yields CDR1 SEHNR and CDR2 FQNEAQ (reference sequence).

This clone came up once. This sequence joins TRBV4-2 and TRBJ2-1, with 9 nucleotides matching TRBD1. Per germline, CDR1 LGHNA and CDR2 YNFKEQ. CDR3 length equals 17 residues. J gave up 7 bases and V 0 bases, and 10 bases lay outside the gene matches. This CDR3 is CASSQERGGQGWNEQFF. For the CDR3, the DNA is TGTGCCAGCAGCCAAGAACGGGGCGGACAGGGGTGGAATGAGCAGTTCTTC.

The V call is TRBV29-1, the J call TRBJ1-4; possibly TRBD1 for D (6 bases). The V gene's germline CDR1 is SQVTM and CDR2 ANQGSEA. This CDR3 has 14 amino acids. V was cut by 0 bases and J by 7 bases, with 12 bases left in between. CDR3 in amino acids: CSVEDRGYGEKLFF. CDR3 in DNA: TGCAGCGTTGAAGACAGGGGTTATGGTGAAAAACTGTTTTTT.

This chain connects TRBV18 to TRBJ1-5, with 11 bases identical to TRBD1. The V gene end was trimmed by 4 bases and the J gene end by 5 bases; junction bases not matched to a gene: 4. The CDR3 has 15 residues. The germline V gene has CDR1 KGHSH and CDR2 LQKENI. CDR3 residues: CASSRGTGGDQPQHF. The CDR3 coding sequence is TGTGCCAGCTCACGTGGGACAGGGGGGGATCAGCCCCAGCATTTT.